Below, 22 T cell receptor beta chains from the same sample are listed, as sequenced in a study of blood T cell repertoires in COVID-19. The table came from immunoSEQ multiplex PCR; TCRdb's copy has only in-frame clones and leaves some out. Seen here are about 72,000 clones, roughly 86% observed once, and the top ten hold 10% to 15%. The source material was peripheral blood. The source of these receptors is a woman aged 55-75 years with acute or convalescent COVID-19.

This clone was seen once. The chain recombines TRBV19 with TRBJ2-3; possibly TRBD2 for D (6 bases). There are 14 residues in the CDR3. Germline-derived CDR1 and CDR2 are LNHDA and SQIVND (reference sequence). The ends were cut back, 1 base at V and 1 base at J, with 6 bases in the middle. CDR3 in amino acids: CASSIGGGTDTQYF. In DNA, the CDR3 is TGTGCCAGTAGTATAGGCGGGGGCACAGATACGCAGTATTTT.

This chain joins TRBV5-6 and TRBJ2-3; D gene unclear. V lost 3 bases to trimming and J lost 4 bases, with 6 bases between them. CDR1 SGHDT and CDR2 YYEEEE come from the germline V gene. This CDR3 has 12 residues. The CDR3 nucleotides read TGTGCCAGCAGCTCCCTAGCAGATACGCAGTATTTT. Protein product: CASSSLADTQYF. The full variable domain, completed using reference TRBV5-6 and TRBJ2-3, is DAGVTQSPTHLIKTRGQQVTLRCSPKSGHDTVSWYQQALGQGPQFIFQYYEEEERQRGNFPDRFSGHQFPNYSSELNVNALLLGDSALYLCASSSLADTQYFGPGTRLTVL.

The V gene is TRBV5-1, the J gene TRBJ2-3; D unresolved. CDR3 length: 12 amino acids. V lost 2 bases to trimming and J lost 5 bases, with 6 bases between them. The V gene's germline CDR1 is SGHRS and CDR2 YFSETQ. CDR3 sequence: CASSFFRDTQYF. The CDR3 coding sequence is TGCGCCAGCAGCTTTTTCCGAGATACGCAGTATTTT. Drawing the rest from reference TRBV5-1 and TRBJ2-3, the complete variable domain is KAGVTQTPRYLIKTRGQQVTLSCSPISGHRSVSWYQQTPGQGLQFLFEYFSETQRNKGNFPGRFSGRQFSNSRSEMNVSTLELGDSALYLCASSFFRDTQYFGPGTRLTVL.

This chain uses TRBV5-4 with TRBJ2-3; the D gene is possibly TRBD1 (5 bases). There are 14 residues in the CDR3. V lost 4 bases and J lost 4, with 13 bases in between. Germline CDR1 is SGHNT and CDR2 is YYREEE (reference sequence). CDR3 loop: CASSPVGPSDTQYF. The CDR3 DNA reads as TGTGCCAGCAGCCCGGTGGGGCCATCAGATACGCAGTATTTT.

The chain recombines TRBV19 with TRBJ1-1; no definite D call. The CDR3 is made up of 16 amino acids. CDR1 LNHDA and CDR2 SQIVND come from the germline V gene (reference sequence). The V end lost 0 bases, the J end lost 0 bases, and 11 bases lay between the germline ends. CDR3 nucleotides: TGTGCCAGTAGTATAGATCCGGTTTCCCTGAACACTGAAGCTTTCTTT. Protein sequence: CASSIDPVSLNTEAFF.

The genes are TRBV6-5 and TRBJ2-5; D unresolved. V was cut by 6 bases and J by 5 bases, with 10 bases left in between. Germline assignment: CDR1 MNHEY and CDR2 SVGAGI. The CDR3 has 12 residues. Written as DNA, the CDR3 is TGTGCCAGCAGCAGAGAGGCGGAGACCCAGTACTTC. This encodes CASSREAETQYF.

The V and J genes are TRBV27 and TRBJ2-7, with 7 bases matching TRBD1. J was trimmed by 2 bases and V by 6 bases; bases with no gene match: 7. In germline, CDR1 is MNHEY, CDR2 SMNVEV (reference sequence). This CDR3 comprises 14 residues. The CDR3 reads CASSEQGSTYEQYF. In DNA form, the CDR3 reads TGTGCCAGCAGCGAACAGGGGTCGACCTACGAGCAGTACTTC.

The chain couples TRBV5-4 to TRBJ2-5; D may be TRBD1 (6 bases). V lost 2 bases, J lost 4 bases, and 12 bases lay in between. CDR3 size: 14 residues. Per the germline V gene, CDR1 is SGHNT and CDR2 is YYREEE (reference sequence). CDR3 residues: CASSFGGRGETQYF. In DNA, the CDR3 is TGTGCCAGCAGCTTTGGAGGCAGGGGAGAGACCCAGTACTTC.

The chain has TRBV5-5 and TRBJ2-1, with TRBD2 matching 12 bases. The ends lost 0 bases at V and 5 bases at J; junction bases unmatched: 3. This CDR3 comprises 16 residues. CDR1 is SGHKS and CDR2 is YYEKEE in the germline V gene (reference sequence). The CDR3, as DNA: TGTGCCAGCAGCTTGGGACTAGCGGGGGCCCACAATGAGCAGTTCTTC. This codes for CASSLGLAGAHNEQFF.

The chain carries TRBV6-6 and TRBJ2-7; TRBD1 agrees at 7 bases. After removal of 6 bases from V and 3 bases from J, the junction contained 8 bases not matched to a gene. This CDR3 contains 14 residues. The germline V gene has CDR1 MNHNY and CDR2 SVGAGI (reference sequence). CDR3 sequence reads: CASSSDRVSYEQYF. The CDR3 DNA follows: TGTGCCAGCAGCTCCGACAGGGTTAGCTACGAGCAGTACTTC.

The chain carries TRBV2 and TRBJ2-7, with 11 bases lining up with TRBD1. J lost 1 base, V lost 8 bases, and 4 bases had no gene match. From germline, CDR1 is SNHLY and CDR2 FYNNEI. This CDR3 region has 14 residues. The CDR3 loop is CASQGTGGSYEQYF. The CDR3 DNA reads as TGTGCCAGCCAAGGGACAGGGGGTTCCTACGAGCAGTACTTC. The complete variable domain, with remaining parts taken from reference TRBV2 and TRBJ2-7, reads EPEVTQTPSHQVTQMGQEVILRCVPISNHLYFYWYRQILGQKVEFLVSFYNNEISEKSEIFDDQFSVERPDGSNFTLKIRSTKLEDSAMYFCASQGTGGSYEQYFGPGTRLTVT.

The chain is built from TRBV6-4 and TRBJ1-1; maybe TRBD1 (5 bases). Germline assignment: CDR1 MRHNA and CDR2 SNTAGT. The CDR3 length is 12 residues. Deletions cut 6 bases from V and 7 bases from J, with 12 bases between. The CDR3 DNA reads TGTGCCAGCAGCCCAGGGCATGGTGAAGCTTTCTTT. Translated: CASSPGHGEAFF.

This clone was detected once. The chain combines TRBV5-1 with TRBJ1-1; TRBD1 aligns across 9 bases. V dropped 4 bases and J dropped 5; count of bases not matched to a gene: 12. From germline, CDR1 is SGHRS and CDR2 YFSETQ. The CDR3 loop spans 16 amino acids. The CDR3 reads CASSEGHRGRGTEAFF. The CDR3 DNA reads TGCGCCAGCAGCGAAGGGCACAGGGGGCGCGGGACTGAAGCTTTCTTT.

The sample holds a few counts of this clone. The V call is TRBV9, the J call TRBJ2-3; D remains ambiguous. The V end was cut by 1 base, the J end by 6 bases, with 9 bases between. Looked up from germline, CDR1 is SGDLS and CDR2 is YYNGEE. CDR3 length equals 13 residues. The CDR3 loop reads CASSVSPQDTQYF. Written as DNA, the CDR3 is TGTGCCAGCAGCGTATCCCCTCAGGATACGCAGTATTTT. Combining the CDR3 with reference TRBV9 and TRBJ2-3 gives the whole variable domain DSGVTQTPKHLITATGQRVTLRCSPRSGDLSVYWYQQSLDQGLQFLIQYYNGEERAKGNILERFSAQQFPDLHSELNLSSLELGDSALYFCASSVSPQDTQYFGPGTRLTVL.

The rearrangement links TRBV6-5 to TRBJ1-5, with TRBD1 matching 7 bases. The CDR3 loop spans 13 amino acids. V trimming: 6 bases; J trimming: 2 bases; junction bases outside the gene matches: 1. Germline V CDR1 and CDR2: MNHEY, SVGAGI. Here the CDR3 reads CASRTGGNQPQHF. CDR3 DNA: TGTGCCAGCAGAACAGGGGGCAATCAGCCCCAGCATTTT.

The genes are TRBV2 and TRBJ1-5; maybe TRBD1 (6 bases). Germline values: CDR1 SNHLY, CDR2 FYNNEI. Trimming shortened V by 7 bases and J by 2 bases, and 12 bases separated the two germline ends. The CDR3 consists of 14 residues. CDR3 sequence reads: CASTQGRGNQPQHF. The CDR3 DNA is TGTGCCAGCACACAGGGTAGGGGCAATCAGCCCCAGCATTTT.

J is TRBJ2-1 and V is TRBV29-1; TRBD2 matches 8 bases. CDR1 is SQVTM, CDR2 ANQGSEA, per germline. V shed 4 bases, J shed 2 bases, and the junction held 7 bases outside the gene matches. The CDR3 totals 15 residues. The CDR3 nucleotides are TGCAGCGTTGTTTTTGCGGGGGGACCCTACAATGAGCAGTTCTTC. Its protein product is CSVVFAGGPYNEQFF.

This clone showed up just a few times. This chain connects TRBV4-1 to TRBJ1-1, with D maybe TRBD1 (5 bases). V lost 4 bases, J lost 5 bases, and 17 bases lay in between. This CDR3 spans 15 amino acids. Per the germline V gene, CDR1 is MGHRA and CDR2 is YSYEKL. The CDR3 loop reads CASSPQTAKGTEAFF. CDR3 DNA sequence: TGCGCCAGCAGCCCCCAGACAGCAAAGGGAACTGAAGCTTTCTTT.

CDR3 sequence reads: CASSLSGAETQYF. Written as DNA, the CDR3 is TGCGCCAGCAGCCTTAGCGGGGCCGAGACCCAGTACTTC. The chain joins TRBV5-1 to TRBJ2-5, with 8 bases lining up with TRBD2. With V trimmed by 4 bases and J by 5 bases, 4 bases remained unmatched. CDR3 length: 13 residues. The germline CDR1 and CDR2 sequences are SGHRS and YFSETQ.

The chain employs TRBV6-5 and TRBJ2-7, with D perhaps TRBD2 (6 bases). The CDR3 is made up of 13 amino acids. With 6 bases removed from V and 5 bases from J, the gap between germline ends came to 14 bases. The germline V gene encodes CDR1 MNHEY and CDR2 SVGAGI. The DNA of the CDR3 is TGTGCCAGCAGACCGGGGGAGACCAACGAGCAGTACTTC. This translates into CASRPGETNEQYF.

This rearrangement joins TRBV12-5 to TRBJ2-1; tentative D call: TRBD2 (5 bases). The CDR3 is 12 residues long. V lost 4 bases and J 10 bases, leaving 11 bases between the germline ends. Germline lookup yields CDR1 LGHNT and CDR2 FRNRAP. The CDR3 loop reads CASGSSRGEQFF. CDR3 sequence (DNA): TGTGCTAGTGGTTCCTCACGGGGAGAGCAGTTCTTC.

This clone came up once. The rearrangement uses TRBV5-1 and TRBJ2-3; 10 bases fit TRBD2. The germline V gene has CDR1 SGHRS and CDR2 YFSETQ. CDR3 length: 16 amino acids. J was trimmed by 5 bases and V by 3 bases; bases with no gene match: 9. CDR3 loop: CASSSPAGGIGDTQYF. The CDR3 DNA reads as TGCGCCAGCAGCTCTCCAGCGGGGGGGATCGGAGATACGCAGTATTTT.